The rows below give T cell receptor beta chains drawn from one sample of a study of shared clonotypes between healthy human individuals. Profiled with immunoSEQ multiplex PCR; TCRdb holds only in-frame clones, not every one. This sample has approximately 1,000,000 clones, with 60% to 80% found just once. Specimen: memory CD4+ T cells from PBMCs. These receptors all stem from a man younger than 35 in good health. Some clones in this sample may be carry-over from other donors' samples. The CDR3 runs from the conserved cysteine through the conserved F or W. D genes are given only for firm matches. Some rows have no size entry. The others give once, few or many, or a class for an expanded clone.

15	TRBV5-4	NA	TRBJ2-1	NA	TGTGCCAGCAGCTTGCCCTCCCAAATATACAATGAGCAGTTCTTC	CASSLPSQIYNEQFF
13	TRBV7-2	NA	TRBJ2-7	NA	TGTGCCAGCAGCCGTCTAGCGTCCTACGAGCAGTACTTC	CASSRLASYEQYF
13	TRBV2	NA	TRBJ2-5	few	TGTGCCAGCAATAGGGCTGTCCGAGAGACCCAGTACTTC	CASNRAVRETQYF
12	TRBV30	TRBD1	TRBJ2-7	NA	TGTGCCTGGGGGGACAGGGGAACGTGGCAGTACTTC	CAWGDRGTWQYF
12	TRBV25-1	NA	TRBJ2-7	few	TGTGCCAGCAGTGAAAGGGGGAACGAGCAGTACTTC	CASSERGNEQYF
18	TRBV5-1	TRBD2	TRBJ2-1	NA	TGCGCCAGCACTGGCAGCGGGAGGGCGTCTTGGTCCTACAATGAGCAGTTCTTC	CASTGSGRASWSYNEQFF
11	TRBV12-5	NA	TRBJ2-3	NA	TGTGCTAGTGACTTGGCAGATACGCAGTATTTT	CASDLADTQYF
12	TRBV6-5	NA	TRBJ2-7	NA	TGTGCCAGCAGTCCGTTAGGATACGAGCAGTACTTC	CASSPLGYEQYF
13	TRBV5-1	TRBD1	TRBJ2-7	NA	TGCGCCAGCGGGACAGGGCCGGGGGGCGAGCAGTACTTC	CASGTGPGGEQYF
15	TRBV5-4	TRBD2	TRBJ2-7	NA	TGTGCCAGCAGCTTACCCGGACTAGCGGGGGGCGAGCAGTACTTC	CASSLPGLAGGEQYF
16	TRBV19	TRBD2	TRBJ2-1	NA	TGTGCCAGTAGTATAGTAGGGACTAGCGGAGACAATGAGCAGTTCTTC	CASSIVGTSGDNEQFF
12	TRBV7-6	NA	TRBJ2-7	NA	TGTGCCAGCAGCTTTCCTTGGGACGAGCAGTACTTC	CASSFPWDEQYF
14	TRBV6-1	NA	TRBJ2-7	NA	TGTGCCAGCAGTGTCTCGACTTATACCGGCGAGCAGTACTTC	CASSVSTYTGEQYF
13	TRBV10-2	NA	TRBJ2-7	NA	TGCGCCAGCAGCCTCCTTCAATTCTACGAGCAGTACTTC	CASSLLQFYEQYF
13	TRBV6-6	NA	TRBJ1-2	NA	TGTGCCAGCAGCTCACAGATACACTATGGCTACACCTTC	CASSSQIHYGYTF